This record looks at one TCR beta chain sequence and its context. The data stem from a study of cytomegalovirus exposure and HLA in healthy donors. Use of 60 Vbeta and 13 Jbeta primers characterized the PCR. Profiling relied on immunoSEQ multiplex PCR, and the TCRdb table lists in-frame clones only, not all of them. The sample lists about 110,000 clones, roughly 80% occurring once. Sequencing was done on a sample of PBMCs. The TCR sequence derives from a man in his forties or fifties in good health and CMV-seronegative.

CDR3 nucleotides: TGTGCCAGCAGTTTTGGAGGGGCTCGTCATGAGCCCCAGCATTTT. Its protein product is CASSFGGARHEPQHF. The chain employs TRBV28 and TRBJ1-5; possibly TRBD1 for D (5 bases). CDR3 size: 15 residues. Germline values: CDR1 MDHEN, CDR2 SYDVKM. Trimming removed 3 bases at V and 8 bases at J, with 17 bases between.